The T cell receptor (beta chain) described here comes from a study of technical replicates of blood from a few donors. TCRdb's table, derived via immunoSEQ multiplex PCR, lists solely in-frame clones and lacks some. The sample contains around 80,000 clones, around nine tenths of which appear only once. V lost 0 bases and J 7 bases, leaving 6 bases between the germline ends. The CDR3 runs to 12 residues. Germline CDR1 is MDHEN and CDR2 is SYDVKM. The receptor was derived from a human donor in good health. Sequencing input: T cells isolated from PBMCs. The gene calls are TRBV28 and TRBJ1-2; maybe TRBD1 (5 bases). The CDR3 protein is CASSLWGLGYTF. In nucleotides, the CDR3 is TGTGCCAGCAGTTTATGGGGGCTTGGCTACACCTTC.